This TCR beta chain was captured by sequencing in a study of blood T cell repertoires in COVID-19 (dated by TCRdb to the early 2020s). As for the study more broadly: Samples from collaborators originated in the United States, Italy and Spain and spanned both the acute and convalescent phases of COVID-19. Nearly every sample came with metadata listing a de-identified subject ID, COVID-19 status, age in years and sex. The repertoires were made available in a free public database intended to serve as a resource for research on the immune response to SARS-CoV-2. The prospective study material was composed of cDNA or gDNA derived from T cells, B-cell-depleted T cells, or PBMCs. Samples were obtained from the ongoing ImmuneRACE study (first 160 participants) and from 950 to 1,500 subjects provided by 6 global collaborators. Where available, HLA class I and class II types were obtained from metadata supplied by the sample provider rather than from assay-based typing. Deeply sampled blood TCRbeta repertoires from subjects exposed to, actively infected with, or recovered from COVID-19 were included in the dataset. Findings and caveats that apply to the study as a whole: How much clinical and demographic metadata was included differed by source and by participant, and the metadata was provided uncurated.

Germline trimming: 5 bases from V, 6 bases from J; junction bases outside gene matches: 11. Via the germline V gene, CDR1 is SGHTA and CDR2 FQGNSA. Including cysteine and phenylalanine, the CDR3 has 16 amino acids. Left in the record is the CDR3 DNA by itself, 48 bases read in frame from the first base. This clone was recorded only once. Its binding antigen is unknown. Base qualities were left out, and no much larger clone turns up one base away. Each collaborating institution followed its own protocols to collect whole blood in K2EDTA tubes. For TCRbeta analysis, collaborators shipped samples as frozen whole blood, isolated PBMCs, or DNA extracted from either of those sample types. TCRbeta CDR3 regions were amplified from genomic DNA by means of the immunoSEQ Assay, a bias-controlled multiplex PCR. On the authors' methods: Within the assay, amplification of reference gene primers was used to estimate how many nucleated cells each sample contained. To quantify the absolute abundance of each unique TCRbeta CDR3 rearrangement, sequence reads were collapsed and filtered. For each sample, productive Simpson clonality was calculated as the square root of Simpson's diversity index over productive rearrangements. TCRdb's version of the immuneACCESS table is confined to in-frame rearrangements and falls short of the full clone set. An unresolved V gene accounts for under half of the shortfall where checked; the remainder is of unknown origin. The V and J calls and clone size were taken over from that table, and D and trimming were inferred from the DNA. Across this sample there are about 200,000 clones, with approximately 85% seen only once. The top ten constitute 4% to 5% of the sample.

The sequencing sample was made of peripheral blood. The chain links TRBV7-2 with TRBJ2-1; the junction holds 9 bases that match TRBD2. This sequence originates from a woman of 80 years or more with acute or convalescent COVID-19. CDR3 reads: CASSVSGGRYGNEQFF. In nucleotides, the sequence is TGTGCCAGCAGCGTTAGCGGGGGACGTTACGGCAATGAGCAGTTCTTC.